What follows are 25 T cell receptor beta chains derived from one specimen sequenced in a study of blood T cells in healthy people across ages (dated by TCRdb to about 2015). The receptor library was made with 5' RACE. Instrument on record: Illumina HiSeq 2500. The second PCR ran for about 6 to 12 cycles and used a J-beta primer mix along with a sample-barcoded 5' primer. TCRdb reprocessing: public reads trimmed at Q25 with fastp, clones called with MiXCR, in-frame beta chains kept. Each record represents a unique CDR3 protein, reported with the most common genes and DNA among its rows. For this sample there are some 1,000,000 distinct CDR3 sequences; about 23% appear just once. The top ten clones comprise less than 0.75% of the sample. The sample was also linked to a second study, of T cells of mothers and their children.

Material: blood. These receptors originate from a girl aged 2 to 9 in good health.

A few counts support this clonotype. A junction end diverges from the germline sequence, so it may reflect a read error. The chain recombines TRBV6-1 with TRBJ2-1; possible D gene TRBD2, 5 bases. The CDR3 is 16 residues long. The V gene's germline CDR1 is MNHNS and CDR2 SASEGT. The CDR3 region is CAGSERAEILYNEQFF. The CDR3 DNA follows: TGTGCCGGCAGTGAAAGAGCGGAAATCTTATACAATGAGCAGTTCTTC.

The chain employs TRBV5-1 and TRBJ2-5, with a weak D call TRBD2 (6 bases). This CDR3 has 17 residues. V gave up 0 bases and J gave up 3 bases, with 18 bases separating them. Germline V CDR1 and CDR2: SGHRS, YFSETQ. The CDR3, as DNA: TGCGCCAGCAGCTTGGCCGGCAGGAGGGATAGGAAAGAGACCCAGTACTTC. This sequence encodes CASSLAGRRDRKETQYF. Drawing the rest from reference TRBV5-1 and TRBJ2-5, the complete variable domain is KAGVTQTPRYLIKTRGQQVTLSCSPISGHRSVSWYQQTPGQGLQFLFEYFSETQRNKGNFPGRFSGRQFSNSRSEMNVSTLELGDSALYLCASSLAGRRDRKETQYFGPGTRLLVL.

The chain links TRBV29-1 to TRBJ2-5; TRBD2 agrees at 8 bases. The last part of the DNA fits TRBJ2-7 better; the J call may be wrong. The CDR3 extends over 14 amino acids. Per germline, CDR1 SQVTM and CDR2 ANQGSEA. Written as DNA, the CDR3 is TGCAGCGTACATACTAGCGGAAAAATCTACGAGCAGTACTTC. Protein sequence: CSVHTSGKIYEQYF.

This clonotype has more than one count but fewer than ten. V is TRBV7-2 and J is TRBJ2-1; no clear D gene. V lost 6 bases and J lost 7, with 10 bases in between. Germline V gene data show CDR1 as SGHTA and CDR2 as FQGNSA. There are 12 residues in the CDR3. CDR3 sequence (DNA): TGTGCCAGCAGATCATACGGTAATGAGCAGTTCTTC. It is translated as CASRSYGNEQFF.

The chain carries TRBV7-2 and TRBJ1-3; the match to TRBD1 covers 7 bases. Losses at the gene ends were 4 bases for V and 4 bases for J; bases not matched to a gene: 7. The CDR3 is 15 amino acids. From germline, CDR1 is SGHTA and CDR2 FQGNSA. The CDR3 DNA reads TGTGCCAGCAGCTGGACAGGCCAGAGAGGAAACACCATATATTTT. This encodes CASSWTGQRGNTIYF.

This clonotype was observed a handful of times. CDR3 loop: CASIPRGPDYGYTF. The CDR3 coding sequence is TGTGCCAGCATCCCGCGGGGTCCGGACTATGGCTACACCTTC. The chain employs TRBV12-3 or TRBV12-4 and TRBJ1-2; no definite D call. This CDR3 is 14 amino acids long. With 7 bases removed from V and 3 bases from J, the gap between germline ends came to 15 bases.

The rearrangement uses TRBV5-5 and TRBJ2-7; 10 bases align to TRBD2. The trim removed 4 bases at V and 8 bases at J, leaving 6 bases unmatched. Germline CDR1 and CDR2: SGHKS and YYEKEE (reference sequence). CDR3 length equals 13 residues. The DNA of the CDR3 is TGTGCCAGCAGCGACGGACTAGCGGCTCAGCAGTACTTC. Translated, it gives CASSDGLAAQQYF. Based on the CDR3 plus reference TRBV5-5 and TRBJ2-7, the full variable domain is DAGVTQSPTHLIKTRGQQVTLRCSPISGHKSVSWYQQVLGQGPQFIFQYYEKEERGRGNFPDRFSARQFPNYSSELNVNALLLGDSALYLCASSDGLAAQQYFGPGTRLTVT.

This clonotype was counted between two and nine times. The chain uses TRBV7-8 and TRBJ2-5; 11 bases agree with TRBD2. Trimming took 7 bases from V and 1 from J; bases not matched to a gene: 11. The CDR3 loop spans 17 amino acids. From germline, CDR1 is SGHVS and CDR2 FQNEAQ. CDR3 sequence: CASTDPGTSGFQETQYF. CDR3 DNA sequence: TGTGCCAGCACCGACCCCGGGACTAGCGGATTCCAAGAGACCCAGTACTTC. The entire variable domain, with the rest obtained from reference TRBV7-8 and TRBJ2-5, is as follows: GAGVSQSPRYKVAKRGQDVALRCDPISGHVSLFWYQQALGQGPEFLTYFQNEAQLDKSGLPSDRFFAERPEGSVSTLKIQRTQQEDSAVYLCASTDPGTSGFQETQYFGPGTRLLVL.

This clonotype was picked up many times. This rearrangement joins TRBV20-1 to TRBJ2-4; no clear D gene. Trimming left V 6 bases short and J 11 bases short, with 17 bases between. The germline V gene encodes CDR1 DFQATT and CDR2 SNEGSKA (reference sequence). There are 12 residues in the CDR3. The CDR3, as DNA: TGCAGTGCCGAAACGCCGATAGGCGTTCAGTACTTC. It encodes CSAETPIGVQYF.

This clonotype was detected a few times. The chain is built from TRBV4-1 and TRBJ1-1; possible D gene TRBD1, 5 bases. The ends were cut back, 3 bases at V and 0 bases at J, with 20 bases in the middle. CDR1 and CDR2 from the germline V gene are MGHRA and YSYEKL. The CDR3 is 18 residues long. CDR3 protein: CASSHQDTTFSMNTEAFF. The CDR3 DNA is TGCGCCAGCAGCCACCAGGACACGACCTTTTCCATGAACACTGAAGCTTTCTTT.

The chain carries TRBV6-4 and TRBJ2-3, with D possibly TRBD1 on 6 matching bases. Trimming shortened V by 4 bases and J by 2 bases, and 13 bases separated the two germline ends. CDR1 is MRHNA and CDR2 is SNTAGT in the germline V gene. This CDR3 spans 15 amino acids. CDR3 DNA sequence: TGTGCCAGCAGTGCCACAGGGAGCAACACAGATACGCAGTATTTT. Translated: CASSATGSNTDTQYF.

The rearrangement uses TRBV6-1 and TRBJ2-1, with D uncertain. Germline loops: CDR1 MNHNS, CDR2 SASEGT. Trimming removed 2 bases from V and 10 bases from J, with 18 bases in between. The CDR3 totals 15 residues. In nucleotides, the CDR3 is TGTGCCAGCAGTGAAAACTCTGTGGTACCCCCGGAGCAGTTCTTC. Protein sequence: CASSENSVVPPEQFF.

In this sample, this clonotype turned up many times. This chain joins TRBV28 and TRBJ2-1; no definite D call. The CDR3 sequence is 15 residues long. CDR1 and CDR2 (germline): MDHEN, SYDVKM. The ends were cut back, 1 base at V and 4 bases at J, with 11 bases in the middle. The CDR3 is CASSLSGLGYNEQFF. The CDR3 DNA reads TGTGCCAGCAGTTTATCCGGGTTAGGGTACAATGAGCAGTTCTTC.

The V and J genes are TRBV18 and TRBJ2-3, with D perhaps TRBD2 (5 bases). Germline V gene sequence: CDR1 KGHSH, CDR2 LQKENI. The CDR3 is made up of 14 amino acids. The ends were cut back, 0 bases at V and 4 bases at J, with 8 bases in the middle. CDR3 protein: CASSPPGSPDTQYF. The CDR3 DNA follows: TGTGCCAGCTCACCACCGGGGAGTCCAGATACGCAGTATTTT.

In this sample, this clonotype turned up a few times. The chain couples TRBV7-3 to TRBJ2-5; TRBD2 matches at 9 bases. From germline, CDR1 is SGHTA and CDR2 FQGTGA. J lost 1 base, V lost 1 base, and 7 bases had no gene match. The CDR3 contains 17 residues. CDR3 coding DNA: TGTGCCAGCAGCTTAATGCCCCTAGCGGGGCCCCAAGAGACCCAGTACTTC. This encodes CASSLMPLAGPQETQYF. Looking up the rest from reference TRBV7-3 and TRBJ2-5 gives the full variable domain: GAGVSQTPSNKVTEKGKYVELRCDPISGHTALYWYRQSLGQGPEFLIYFQGTGAADDSGLPNDRFFAVRPEGSVSTLKIQRTERGDSAVYLCASSLMPLAGPQETQYFGPGTRLLVL.

The chain combines TRBV4-1 with TRBJ2-3; no clear D. Germline CDR1 MGHRA, CDR2 YSYEKL. The ends were cut back, 5 bases at V and 2 bases at J, with 8 bases in the middle. The CDR3 is made up of 13 amino acids. The CDR3 protein is CASSSRITDTQYF. The CDR3 DNA reads as TGCGCCAGCAGCTCGCGGATCACAGATACGCAGTATTTT.

V usage is TRBV18 and J usage is TRBJ1-5, with D uncertain. Trimming shortened V by 6 bases and J by 11 bases, and 17 bases separated the two germline ends. The CDR3 runs to 13 residues. Germline CDR1 reads KGHSH; CDR2 reads LQKENI. Here the CDR3 DNA reads TGTGCCAGCTCCGAATTCGAGTTGGGAGCCCAGCATTTT. This encodes CASSEFELGAQHF.

J is TRBJ2-5 and V is TRBV7-2; tentative D call: TRBD2 (6 bases). The germline V and J ends were trimmed by 5 bases and 5 bases, with 18 bases remaining between them. The germline V gene encodes CDR1 SGHTA and CDR2 FQGNSA. The length of the CDR3 is 15 residues. The CDR3 nucleotides are TGTGCCAGCAGCCCGGCGGGACTTCCCTTGGAGACCCAGTACTTC. Its protein is CASSPAGLPLETQYF.

The chain is built from TRBV7-9 and TRBJ2-3; D gene uncertain. With 5 bases removed from V and 0 bases from J, the gap between germline ends came to 9 bases. In germline, CDR1 is SEHNR, CDR2 FQNEAQ (reference sequence). The CDR3 consists of 14 residues. The CDR3 is CASSRRFSTDTQYF. The DNA of the CDR3 is TGTGCCAGCAGCCGCCGCTTCAGCACAGATACGCAGTATTTT.

The chain joins TRBV5-1 to TRBJ2-1; D uncertain. This CDR3 is 14 amino acids long. Germline CDR1 is SGHRS and CDR2 is YFSETQ. The V and J ends lost 1 base and 8 bases respectively, with 13 bases between them. The CDR3 reads CASSLWATEDEQFF. The DNA of the CDR3 is TGCGCCAGCAGCTTGTGGGCTACAGAGGATGAGCAGTTCTTC.

This chain uses TRBV6-2 or TRBV6-3 with TRBJ1-5; 7 bases are shared with TRBD1. V trimming: 6 bases; J trimming: 8 bases; junction bases outside the gene matches: 13. Germline V CDR1 and CDR2: MNHEY, SVGEGT. CDR3 length equals 15 residues. The CDR3 DNA sequence: TGTGCCAGCAGCCACCCCGGCAGGGGGAGGGAGCCCCAGCATTTT. This translates into CASSHPGRGREPQHF.

This clonotype showed up just a few times. The chain has TRBV6-6 and TRBJ1-6; 7 bases align to TRBD1. There are 15 residues in the CDR3. Germline lookup yields CDR1 MNHNY and CDR2 SVGAGI (reference sequence). J gave up 7 bases and V 4 bases, and 7 bases lay outside the gene matches. The CDR3 here is CASSSEGGWNSPLHF. In DNA form, the CDR3 reads TGTGCCAGCAGTTCAGAAGGGGGCTGGAATTCACCCCTCCACTTT.

J is TRBJ2-2 and V is TRBV2; D ambiguous. Germline V gene sequence: CDR1 SNHLY, CDR2 FYNNEI. The CDR3 is 14 amino acids. Trimming shortened V by 4 bases and J by 6 bases, and 12 bases separated the two germline ends. CDR3 bases: TGTGCCAGCAGTGCCGATGGTTTCGCCGGGGAGCTGTTTTTT. Protein product: CASSADGFAGELFF. The full variable domain, its missing parts supplied by reference TRBV2 and TRBJ2-2, is EPEVTQTPSHQVTQMGQEVILRCVPISNHLYFYWYRQILGQKVEFLVSFYNNEISEKSEIFDDQFSVERPDGSNFTLKIRSTKLEDSAMYFCASSADGFAGELFFGEGSRLTVL.

This clonotype was seen only a few times. In DNA form, the CDR3 reads TGTGCCAGCAGTTTTGCCGGGGTTCGGGGCTACACCTTC. Amino acid sequence: CASSFAGVRGYTF. This sequence joins TRBV12-3 or TRBV12-4 and TRBJ1-2; no reliable D call. The CDR3 is 13 amino acids. The V and J ends lost 3 bases and 8 bases respectively, with 13 bases between them.

This chain links TRBV29-1 with TRBJ2-5; TRBD1 matches at 7 bases. The J call may be in error: the DNA end matches TRBJ2-7 better. The germline gives CDR1 SQVTM, CDR2 ANQGSEA. CDR3 size: 12 residues. CDR3 sequence reads: CSVYGTAYEQYF. The DNA of the CDR3 is TGCAGCGTGTACGGGACAGCTTACGAGCAGTACTTC.